The TCR beta chain described here comes from a study of T cells in Graves' hyperthyroidism and ophthalmopathy. Amplified TCR beta CDR3 regions came from RNA transcripts. Initially, a first-round RT-PCR of the TCR CDR3 employed the HTBI primer set. One entry per CDR3 protein results from TCRdb running MiXCR on the multiplex PCR reads. The sample carries hundreds of thousands of distinct CDR3 sequences, around 13% recorded once. This clonotype has just a few counts. Germline V lookup: CDR1 LGHNA, CDR2 YSLEER. V was shortened by 0 bases and J by 5 bases, with 13 bases between the two germline ends. The length of the CDR3 is 15 residues.

The clonotype originates from a woman younger than 30 with Graves' hyperthyroidism. The sequenced sample consisted of blood. The rearrangement links TRBV4-3 to TRBJ1-2; a possible D gene is TRBD1 (5 bases). The CDR3 bases are TGCGCCAGCAGCCAAGATACGAGGGGCGCGTATGGCTACACCTTC. As protein: CASSQDTRGAYGYTF.